This record covers a single T cell receptor beta chain. The sample belongs to a study of blood T cell repertoires in COVID-19. Patients from Seattle were sampled longitudinally, starting during active infection. Produced via immunoSEQ multiplex PCR; TCRdb's table is partial and in-frame only. The repertoire holds 300,000 to 350,000 clones, with 80% to 95% as singletons. The CDR3 runs to 12 residues. Germline CDR1 reads SGHDT; CDR2 reads YYEEEE. V lost 5 bases and J lost 4, with 9 bases in between. This chain joins TRBV5-6 and TRBJ1-2, with unresolved D. The TCR originated in a young woman with COVID-19, enrolled during active disease. Sequencing was done on a sample of peripheral blood. The CDR3 coding sequence is TGTGCCAGCAGTTCTTCTTCCTATGGCTACACCTTC. Its protein product is CASSSSSYGYTF.